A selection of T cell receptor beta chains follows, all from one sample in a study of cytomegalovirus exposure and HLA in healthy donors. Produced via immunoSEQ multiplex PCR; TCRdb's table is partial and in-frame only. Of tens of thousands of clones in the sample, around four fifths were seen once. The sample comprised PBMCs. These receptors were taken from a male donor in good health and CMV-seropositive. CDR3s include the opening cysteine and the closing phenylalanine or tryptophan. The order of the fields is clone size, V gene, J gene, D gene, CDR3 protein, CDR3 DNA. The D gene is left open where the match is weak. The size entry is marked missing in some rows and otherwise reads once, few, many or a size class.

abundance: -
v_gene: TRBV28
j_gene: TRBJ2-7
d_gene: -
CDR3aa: CASSRTATSYEQYF
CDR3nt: TGTGCCAGCAGTCGGACAGCCACGTCCTACGAGCAGTACTTC

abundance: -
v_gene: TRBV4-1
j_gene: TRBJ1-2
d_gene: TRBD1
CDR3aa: CASSQDRGPVYGYTF
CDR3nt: TGCGCCAGCAGCCAAGACAGGGGGCCTGTCTATGGCTACACCTTC

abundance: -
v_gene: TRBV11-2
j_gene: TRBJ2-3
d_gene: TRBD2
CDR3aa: CASSLDWRAGGFTDTQYF
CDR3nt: TGTGCCAGCAGCTTAGACTGGCGAGCGGGAGGATTTACAGATACGCAGTATTTT

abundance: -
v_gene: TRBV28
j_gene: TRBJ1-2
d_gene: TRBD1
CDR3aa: CASSFTGGSGYTF
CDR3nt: TGTGCCAGCAGTTTTACAGGGGGCTCTGGCTACACCTTC

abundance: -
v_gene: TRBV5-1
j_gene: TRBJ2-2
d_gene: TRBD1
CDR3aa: CASSLRQGVGTGELFF
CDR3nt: TGCGCCAGCAGCCTGCGACAGGGGGTTGGCACCGGGGAGCTGTTTTTT

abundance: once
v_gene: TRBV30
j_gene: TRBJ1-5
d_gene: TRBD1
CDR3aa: CAWDRDNQPQHF
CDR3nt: TGTGCCTGGGACAGGGACAATCAGCCCCAGCATTTT

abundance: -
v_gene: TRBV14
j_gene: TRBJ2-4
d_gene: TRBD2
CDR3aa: CASSQEGAGAVIQYF
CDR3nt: TGTGCCAGCAGCCAAGAAGGAGCGGGAGCCGTCATTCAGTACTTC

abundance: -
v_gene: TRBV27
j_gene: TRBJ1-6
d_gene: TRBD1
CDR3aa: CASSFGTGDSPLHF
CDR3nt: TGTGCCAGCAGTTTCGGGACAGGCGATTCACCCCTCCACTTT

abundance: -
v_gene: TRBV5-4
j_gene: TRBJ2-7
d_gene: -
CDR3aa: CASSPFGREQYF
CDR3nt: TGTGCCAGCAGTCCCTTTGGCAGGGAGCAGTACTTC

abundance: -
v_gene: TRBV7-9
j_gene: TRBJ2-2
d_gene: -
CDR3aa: CASGLDGGNTGELFF
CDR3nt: TGTGCCAGCGGGTTAGATGGCGGGAACACCGGGGAGCTGTTTTTT

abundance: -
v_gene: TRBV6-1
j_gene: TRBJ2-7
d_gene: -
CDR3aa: CASSGPLGLLGSYEQYF
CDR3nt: TGTGCCAGCAGTGGACCTCTCGGACTTTTAGGCTCCTACGAGCAGTACTTC

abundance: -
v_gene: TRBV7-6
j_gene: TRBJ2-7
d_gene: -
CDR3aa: CASSLGWGHSSYEQYF
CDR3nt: TGTGCCAGCAGCTTAGGATGGGGCCACAGCTCCTACGAGCAGTACTTC

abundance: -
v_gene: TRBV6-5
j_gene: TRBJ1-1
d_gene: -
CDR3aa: CASSYGGLTEAFF
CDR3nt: TGTGCCAGCAGCTATGGGGGACTCACTGAAGCTTTCTTT

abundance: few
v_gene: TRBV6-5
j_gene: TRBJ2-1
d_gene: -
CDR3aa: CASSRGSVEQFF
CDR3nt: TGTGCCAGCAGCCGAGGGTCGGTTGAGCAGTTCTTC

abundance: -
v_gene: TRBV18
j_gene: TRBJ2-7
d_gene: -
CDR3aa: CASSLVRDSAYEQYF
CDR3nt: TGTGCCAGCTCCCTAGTGCGGGACTCAGCCTACGAGCAGTACTTC

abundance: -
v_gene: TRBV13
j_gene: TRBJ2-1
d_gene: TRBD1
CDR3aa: CASSLVTGGSYNEQFF
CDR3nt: TGTGCCAGCAGCTTAGTAACAGGGGGCTCCTACAATGAGCAGTTCTTC

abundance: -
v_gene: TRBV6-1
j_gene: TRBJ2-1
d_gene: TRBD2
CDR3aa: CASSDVAGGSYNEQFF
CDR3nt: TGTGCCAGCAGTGACGTAGCGGGGGGGTCCTACAATGAGCAGTTCTTC

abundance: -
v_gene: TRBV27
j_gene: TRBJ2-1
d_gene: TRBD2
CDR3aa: CASSLTSGRHNEQFF
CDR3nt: TGTGCCAGCAGCTTAACTAGCGGGAGACACAATGAGCAGTTCTTC

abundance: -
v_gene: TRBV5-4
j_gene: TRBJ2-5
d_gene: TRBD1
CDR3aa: CASSSPGQGALQTQYF
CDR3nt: TGTGCCAGCAGCTCGCCCGGACAGGGGGCGTTACAGACCCAGTACTTC

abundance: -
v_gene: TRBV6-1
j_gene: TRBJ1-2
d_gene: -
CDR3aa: CASSGTSPLYGYTF
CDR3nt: TGTGCCAGCAGTGGGACTTCCCCCCTCTATGGCTACACCTTC

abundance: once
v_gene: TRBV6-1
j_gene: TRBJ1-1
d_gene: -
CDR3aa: CASFPGRTEAFF
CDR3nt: TGTGCCAGCTTCCCGGGTAGGACTGAAGCTTTCTTT

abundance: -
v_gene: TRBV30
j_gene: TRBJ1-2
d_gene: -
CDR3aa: CAWSPNLHGYTF
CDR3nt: TGTGCCTGGAGTCCAAACCTACATGGCTACACCTTC

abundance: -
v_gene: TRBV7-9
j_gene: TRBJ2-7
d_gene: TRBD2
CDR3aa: CASTPAGGPYEQYF
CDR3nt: TGTGCCAGCACCCCAGCGGGAGGTCCCTACGAGCAGTACTTC

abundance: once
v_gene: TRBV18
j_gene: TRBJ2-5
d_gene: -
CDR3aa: CASSPAGRRGRETQYF
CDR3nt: TGTGCCAGCTCACCTGCGGGACGACGCGGCCGGGAGACCCAGTACTTC

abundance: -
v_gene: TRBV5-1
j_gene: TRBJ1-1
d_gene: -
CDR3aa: CASSTRGNTEAFF
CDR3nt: TGCGCCAGCAGTACCAGGGGGAACACTGAAGCTTTCTTT

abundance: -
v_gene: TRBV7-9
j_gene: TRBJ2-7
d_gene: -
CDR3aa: CASSLDPGAYEQYF
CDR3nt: TGTGCCAGCAGCTTAGACCCGGGGGCCTACGAGCAGTACTTC

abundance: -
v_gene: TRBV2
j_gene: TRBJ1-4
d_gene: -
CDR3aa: CASSELRNEKLFF
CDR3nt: TGTGCCAGCAGTGAACTCAGAAATGAAAAACTGTTTTTT

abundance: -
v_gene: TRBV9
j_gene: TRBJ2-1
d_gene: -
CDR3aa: CASSVVGLGEQFF
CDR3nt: TGTGCCAGCAGCGTAGTTGGGCTTGGTGAGCAGTTCTTC

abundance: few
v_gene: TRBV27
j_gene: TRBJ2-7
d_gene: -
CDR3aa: CASSAPSVNFYEQYF
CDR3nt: TGTGCCAGCAGTGCGCCGAGTGTGAACTTCTACGAGCAGTACTTC

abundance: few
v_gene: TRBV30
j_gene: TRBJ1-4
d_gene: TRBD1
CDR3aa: CAWSEWTGGEKLFF
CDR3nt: TGTGCCTGGAGTGAATGGACAGGGGGCGAAAAACTGTTTTTT

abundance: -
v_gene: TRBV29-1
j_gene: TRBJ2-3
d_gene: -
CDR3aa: CSESTDTQYF
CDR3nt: TGCAGCGAGAGTACAGATACGCAGTATTTT

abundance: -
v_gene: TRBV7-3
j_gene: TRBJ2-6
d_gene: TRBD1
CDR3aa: CASSLIGTGLGSGANVLTF
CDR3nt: TGTGCCAGCAGCTTAATCGGGACAGGGTTAGGCTCTGGGGCCAACGTCCTGACTTTC

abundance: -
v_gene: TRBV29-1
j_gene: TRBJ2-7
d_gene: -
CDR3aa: CSATPGTSYEQYF
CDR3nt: TGCAGCGCCACCCCCGGGACAAGTTACGAGCAGTACTTC

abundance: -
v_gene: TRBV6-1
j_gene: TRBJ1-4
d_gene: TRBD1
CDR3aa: CASGPGTGHEKLFF
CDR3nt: TGTGCCAGCGGACCCGGGACAGGGCATGAAAAACTGTTTTTT

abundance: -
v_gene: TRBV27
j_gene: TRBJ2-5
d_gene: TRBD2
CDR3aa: CASSLVGRAETQYF
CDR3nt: TGTGCCAGCAGTTTAGTGGGGAGGGCGGAGACCCAGTACTTC

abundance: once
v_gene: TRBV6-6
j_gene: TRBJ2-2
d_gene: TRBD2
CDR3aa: CASNIGLATNTGELFF
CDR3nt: TGTGCCAGCAATATCGGACTAGCGACGAACACCGGGGAGCTGTTTTTT

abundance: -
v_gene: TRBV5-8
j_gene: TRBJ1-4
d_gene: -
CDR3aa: CASSSYRVGNEKLFF
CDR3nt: TGTGCCAGCAGCTCCTACAGGGTTGGAAATGAAAAACTGTTTTTT

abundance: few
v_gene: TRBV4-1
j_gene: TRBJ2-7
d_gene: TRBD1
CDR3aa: CASSQSTGSEQYF
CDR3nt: TGCGCCAGCAGCCAGTCGACAGGGTCCGAGCAGTACTTC

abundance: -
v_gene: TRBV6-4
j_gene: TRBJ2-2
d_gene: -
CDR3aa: CASSERSNFPGELFF
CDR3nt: TGTGCCAGCAGTGAACGTTCCAACTTCCCCGGGGAGCTGTTTTTT

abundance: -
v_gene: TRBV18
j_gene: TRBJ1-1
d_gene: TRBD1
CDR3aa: CASSPGRGRDTEAFF
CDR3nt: TGTGCCAGCTCACCCGGAAGGGGGCGAGACACTGAAGCTTTCTTT

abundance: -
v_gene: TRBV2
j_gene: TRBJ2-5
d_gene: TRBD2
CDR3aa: CASRSASGGAKETQYF
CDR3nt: TGTGCCAGCAGGTCGGCTAGCGGGGGGGCGAAAGAGACCCAGTACTTC

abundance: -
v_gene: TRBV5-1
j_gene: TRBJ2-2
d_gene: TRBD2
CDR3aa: CASSPGLATGELFF
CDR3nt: TGCGCCAGCAGCCCGGGACTAGCCACCGGGGAGCTGTTTTTT

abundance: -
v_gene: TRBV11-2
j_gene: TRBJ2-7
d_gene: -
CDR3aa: CASSLVPGKGEQYF
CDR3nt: TGTGCCAGCAGCTTAGTTCCAGGGAAGGGCGAGCAGTACTTC

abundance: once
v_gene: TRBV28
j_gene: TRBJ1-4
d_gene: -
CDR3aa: CASSLGRANEKLFF
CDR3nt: TGTGCCAGCAGCCTAGGGAGGGCTAATGAAAAACTGTTTTTT

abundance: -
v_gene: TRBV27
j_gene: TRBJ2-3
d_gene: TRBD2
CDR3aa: CASSPATAGGPTDTQYF
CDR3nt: TGTGCCAGCAGTCCCGCGACAGCGGGGGGGCCAACAGATACGCAGTATTTT

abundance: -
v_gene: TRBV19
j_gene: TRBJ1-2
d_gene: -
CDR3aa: CASSIGWPGGGYTF
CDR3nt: TGTGCCAGTAGTATAGGATGGCCAGGTGGTGGCTACACCTTC

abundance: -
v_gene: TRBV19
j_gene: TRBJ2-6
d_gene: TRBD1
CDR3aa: CASSRRGTGSSGANVLTF
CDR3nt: TGTGCCAGTAGTAGGAGGGGGACAGGGAGCTCTGGGGCCAACGTCCTGACTTTC